This TCR beta chain was sequenced during a study of blood T cell repertoires in COVID-19. Study at large: Italy, Spain and the United States were the sources of the convalescent and acute COVID-19 samples. T cells, B-cell-depleted T cells, or PBMCs supplied cDNA or gDNA.

The ends lost 3 bases at V and 4 bases at J; junction bases unmatched: 4. The CDR3 is made up of 15 amino acids. Germline lookup yields CDR1 SGHAT and CDR2 FQNNGV. Per the original data handling: Estimated nucleated cell counts came from reference gene primer amplification. Some clones are missing from TCRdb's copy, which holds only in-frame ones; the method was immunoSEQ multiplex PCR. Clone size and V and J calls were adopted from that table, with D and trimming inferred from the DNA. The table includes 100,000 to 150,000 clones, roughly 92% detected once. Enrolment of Seattle patients took place during active infection, and they were followed longitudinally.

Sequenced material: peripheral blood. This chain connects TRBV11-2 to TRBJ2-1; TRBD1 matches at 9 bases. This TCR was sampled from a middle-aged man with COVID-19, enrolled during active disease. CDR3 in amino acids: CASSFWTGDYNEQFF. The CDR3 DNA reads TGTGCCAGCAGCTTTTGGACAGGGGATTACAATGAGCAGTTCTTC.